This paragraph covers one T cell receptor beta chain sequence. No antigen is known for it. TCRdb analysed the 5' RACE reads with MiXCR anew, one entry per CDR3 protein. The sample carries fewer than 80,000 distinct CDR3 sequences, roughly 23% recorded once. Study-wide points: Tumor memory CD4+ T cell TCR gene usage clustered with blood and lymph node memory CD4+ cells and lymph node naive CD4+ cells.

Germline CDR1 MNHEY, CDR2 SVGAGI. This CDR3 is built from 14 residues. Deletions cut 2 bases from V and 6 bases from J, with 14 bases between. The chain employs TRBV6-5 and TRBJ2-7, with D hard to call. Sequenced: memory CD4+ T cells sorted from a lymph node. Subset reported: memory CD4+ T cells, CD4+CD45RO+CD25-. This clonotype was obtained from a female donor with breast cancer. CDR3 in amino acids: CASSYQALPSEQYF. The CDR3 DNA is TGTGCCAGCAGTTACCAGGCCCTTCCGAGCGAGCAGTACTTC.